This TCR beta chain is drawn from a study of lymphopenia after photon versus proton radiotherapy. Study results and caveats: After the lymphocyte nadir, photon-treated repertoires showed oligoclonal expansion, especially of CD8+ Temra cells.

Concerning this clone: Its antigen is not known.

The repertoire was sequenced with immunoSEQ multiplex PCR; TCRdb's copy has only in-frame clones and lacks some. The table includes 150,000 to 200,000 clones, about 88% detected once. Trimming removed 9 bases at V and 3 bases at J, with 23 bases between. The CDR3 extends over 16 amino acids. The germline V gene has CDR1 LNHDA and CDR2 SQIVND (reference sequence). This clonotype was obtained from a man aged 50 to 59 with gastric cancer. This specimen was peripheral blood, taken from a patient treated with photon-based radiotherapy. This rearrangement joins TRBV19 to TRBJ1-2; tentatively, D is TRBD1 (6 bases). The DNA of the CDR3 is TGTGCCAGCAACAACCAACAGGGCCCGGGGCACTATGGCTACACCTTC. This encodes CASNNQQGPGHYGYTF. Complete variable domain (other parts from reference TRBV19 and TRBJ1-2): DGGITQSPKYLFRKEGQNVTLSCEQNLNHDAMYWYRQDPGQGLRLIYYSQIVNDFQKGDIAEGYSVSREKKESFPLTVTSAQKNPTAFYLCASNNQQGPGHYGYTFGSGTRLTVV.